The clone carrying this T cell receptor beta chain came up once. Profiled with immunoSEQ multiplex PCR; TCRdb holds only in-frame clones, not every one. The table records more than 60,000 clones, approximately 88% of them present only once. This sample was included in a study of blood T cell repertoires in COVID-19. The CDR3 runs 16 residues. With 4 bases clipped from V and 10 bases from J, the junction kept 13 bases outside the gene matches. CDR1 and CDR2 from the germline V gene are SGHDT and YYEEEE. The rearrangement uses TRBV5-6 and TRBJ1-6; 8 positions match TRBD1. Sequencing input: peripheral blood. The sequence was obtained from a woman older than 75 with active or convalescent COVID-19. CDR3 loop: CASSPSDRGHRSPLHF. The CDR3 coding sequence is TGTGCCAGCAGCCCTTCAGACAGGGGACATCGGTCACCCCTCCACTTT.